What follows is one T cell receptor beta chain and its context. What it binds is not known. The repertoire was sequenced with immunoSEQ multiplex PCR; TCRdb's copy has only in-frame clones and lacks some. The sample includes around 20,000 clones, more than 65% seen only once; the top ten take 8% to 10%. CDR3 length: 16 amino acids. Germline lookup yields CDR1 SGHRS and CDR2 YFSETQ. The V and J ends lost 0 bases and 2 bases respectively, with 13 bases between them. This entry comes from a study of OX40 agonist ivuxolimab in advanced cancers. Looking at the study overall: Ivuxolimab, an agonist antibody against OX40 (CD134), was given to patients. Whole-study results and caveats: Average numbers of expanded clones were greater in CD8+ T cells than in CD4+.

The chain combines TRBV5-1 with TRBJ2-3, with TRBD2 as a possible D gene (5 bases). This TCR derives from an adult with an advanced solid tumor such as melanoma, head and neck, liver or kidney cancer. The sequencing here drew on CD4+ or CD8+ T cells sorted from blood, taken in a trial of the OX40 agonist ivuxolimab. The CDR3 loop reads CASSLDPRENTDTQYF. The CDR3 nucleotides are TGCGCCAGCAGCTTGGATCCGAGGGAAAACACAGATACGCAGTATTTT.